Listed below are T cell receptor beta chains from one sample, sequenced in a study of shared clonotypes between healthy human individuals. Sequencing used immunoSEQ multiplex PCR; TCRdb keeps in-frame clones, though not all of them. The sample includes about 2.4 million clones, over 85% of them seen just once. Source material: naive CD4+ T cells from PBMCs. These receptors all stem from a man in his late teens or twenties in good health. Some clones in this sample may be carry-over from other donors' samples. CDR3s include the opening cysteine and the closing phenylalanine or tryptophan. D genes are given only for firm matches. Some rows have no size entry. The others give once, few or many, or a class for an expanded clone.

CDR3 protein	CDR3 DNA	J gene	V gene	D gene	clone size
CASSLAGTSAPGEEQYF	TGTGCCAGCAGCTTGGCCGGGACTAGCGCACCTGGTGAAGAGCAGTACTTC	TRBJ2-7	TRBV5-5	TRBD2	NA
CATKSARSSYEQYF	TGTGCCACCAAATCAGCGAGGAGCTCCTACGAGCAGTACTTC	TRBJ2-7	TRBV15	NA	NA
CASSSQGPATNEKLFF	TGTGCCAGCAGCTCTCAGGGGCCTGCAACTAATGAAAAACTGTTTTTT	TRBJ1-4	TRBV7-2	NA	NA
CASSFPWGGTYEQYF	TGTGCCAGCAGCTTCCCCTGGGGCGGGACCTACGAGCAGTACTTC	TRBJ2-7	TRBV7-2	NA	NA
CASIGLAGSYEQYF	TGTGCCAGCATAGGACTAGCGGGATCATACGAGCAGTACTTC	TRBJ2-7	TRBV2	TRBD2	NA
CASSLTAQETQYF	TGTGCCAGCAGCTTGACGGCTCAGGAGACCCAGTACTTC	TRBJ2-5	TRBV7-3	NA	NA
CASSEAGTLEQYF	TGTGCCAGCAGTGAGGCAGGGACCCTCGAGCAGTACTTC	TRBJ2-7	TRBV2	NA	NA
CASSRGQLNTEAFF	TGTGCCAGCAGCCGCGGACAGCTGAACACTGAAGCTTTCTTT	TRBJ1-1	TRBV7-2	NA	NA
CSVSTGGPQHF	TGCAGCGTATCCACAGGGGGGCCCCAGCATTTT	TRBJ1-5	TRBV29-1	TRBD1	NA
CSAEIQGSAFF	TGCAGCGCGGAGATACAGGGGTCAGCTTTCTTT	TRBJ1-1	TRBV29-1	TRBD1	NA
CASSQLAGGSTDTQYF	TGTGCCAGCAGCCAACTAGCGGGAGGGAGCACAGATACGCAGTATTTT	TRBJ2-3	TRBV4-2	TRBD2	NA
CASRTARGYTF	TGTGCCAGCAGGACCGCGAGGGGCTACACCTTC	TRBJ1-2	TRBV21-1	NA	few
CASSITSGNTGELFF	TGTGCCAGTAGTATTACTAGCGGGAACACCGGGGAGCTGTTTTTT	TRBJ2-2	TRBV19	TRBD2	NA
CAWSVGSGTEAFF	TGTGCCTGGAGTGTAGGGTCGGGAACTGAAGCTTTCTTT	TRBJ1-1	TRBV30	NA	NA
CASSLAGGRRNNEQFF	TGCGCCAGCAGCTTGGCCGGGGGGCGACGGAATAATGAGCAGTTCTTC	TRBJ2-1	TRBV5-1	NA	NA
CASSPGLAGLSSYEQYF	TGTGCCAGCTCACCAGGACTAGCGGGCTTAAGCTCCTACGAGCAGTACTTC	TRBJ2-7	TRBV18	TRBD2	once
CASRGGLAGANYGYTF	TGTGCCAGCAGGGGGGGTTTGGCAGGAGCTAACTATGGCTACACCTTC	TRBJ1-2	TRBV13	NA	NA
CASSWDRGSDTQYF	TGTGCCAGCAGCTGGGACAGGGGGTCGGATACGCAGTATTTT	TRBJ2-3	TRBV5-4	TRBD1	NA
CASSLGIGETSNQPQHF	TGTGCCAGCAGCTTAGGTATAGGGGAAACTAGCAATCAGCCCCAGCATTTT	TRBJ1-5	TRBV7-9	NA	NA
CASSLLLQGFMNTEAFF	TGCGCCAGCAGCCTCCTCCTACAGGGGTTCATGAACACTGAAGCTTTCTTT	TRBJ1-1	TRBV4-1	TRBD1	once
CASRESSYEQYF	TGTGCCAGCAGAGAGAGTTCCTACGAGCAGTACTTC	TRBJ2-7	TRBV6-1	NA	NA
CASSSNRVGTEAFF	TGTGCCAGCAGCTCTAACAGGGTAGGAACTGAAGCTTTCTTT	TRBJ1-1	TRBV7-9	NA	few
CASSFRVYGYTF	TGTGCCAGCAGTTTCAGGGTTTATGGCTACACCTTC	TRBJ1-2	TRBV28	NA	NA
CSARDRPNTGELFF	TGCAGCGCCCGGGACAGACCGAACACCGGGGAGCTGTTTTTT	TRBJ2-2	TRBV29-1	TRBD1	NA
CASTHRGVGGYTF	TGTGCCAGTACCCACCGGGGAGTGGGAGGCTACACCTTC	TRBJ1-2	TRBV19	NA	NA
CASSLAGRPKRTEAFF	TGTGCCAGCAGCCTGGCGGGGCGCCCGAAGCGCACTGAAGCTTTCTTT	TRBJ1-1	TRBV5-8	NA	NA
CASSRTRDTEAFF	TGTGCCAGCAGCCGAACTAGGGACACTGAAGCTTTCTTT	TRBJ1-1	TRBV7-6	NA	NA
CASSVAAGGPGGELFF	TGTGCCAGCAGCGTAGCCGCGGGAGGGCCGGGCGGGGAGCTGTTTTTT	TRBJ2-2	TRBV9	TRBD2	NA
CASWRDHTYEQYF	TGCGCCAGCTGGCGGGACCATACCTACGAGCAGTACTTC	TRBJ2-7	TRBV10-1	NA	once